This T cell receptor (beta chain) was sequenced during a study of cytomegalovirus exposure and HLA in healthy donors. Study-wide results and caveats: What TCR beta sequences reportedly achieved was accurate prediction of HLA-A and HLA-B alleles in most subjects.

On this clone: Its specificity is unknown.

This PCR relied on a set of 60 Vbeta primers and 13 Jbeta primers. Method: immunoSEQ multiplex PCR; TCRdb's copy keeps in-frame clones and lacks some. Of some 87,000 clones listed, more than 65% were seen once; the top ten hold approximately 3%. The specimen was PBMCs. The receptor was isolated from a man aged 25 to 40 in good health and CMV-seronegative.

The CDR3 reads CASSRTGWEGYTF. CDR3 nucleotide sequence: TGTGCCAGCAGCCGGACAGGGTGGGAAGGCTACACCTTC. The gene calls are TRBV7-2 and TRBJ1-2, with 8 bases matching TRBD1. This CDR3 region has 13 residues. Germline lookup yields CDR1 SGHTA and CDR2 FQGNSA. Trimming at V came to 5 bases and at J to 8 bases, leaving 7 bases not matched to a gene.